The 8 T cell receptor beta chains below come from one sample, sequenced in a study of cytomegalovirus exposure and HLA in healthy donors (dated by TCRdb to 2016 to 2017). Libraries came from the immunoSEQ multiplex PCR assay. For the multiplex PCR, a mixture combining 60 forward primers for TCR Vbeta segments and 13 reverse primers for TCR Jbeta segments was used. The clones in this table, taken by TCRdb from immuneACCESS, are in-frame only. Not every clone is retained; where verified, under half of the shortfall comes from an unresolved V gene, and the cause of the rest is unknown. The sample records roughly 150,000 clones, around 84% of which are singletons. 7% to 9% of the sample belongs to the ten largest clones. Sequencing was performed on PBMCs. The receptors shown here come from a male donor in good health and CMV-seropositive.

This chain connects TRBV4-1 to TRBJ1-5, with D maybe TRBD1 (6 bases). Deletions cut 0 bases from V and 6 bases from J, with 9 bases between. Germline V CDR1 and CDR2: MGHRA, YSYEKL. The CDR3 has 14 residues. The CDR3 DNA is TGCGCCAGCAGCCAAGACAGGGGCGGTCAGCCCCAGCATTTT. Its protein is CASSQDRGGQPQHF.

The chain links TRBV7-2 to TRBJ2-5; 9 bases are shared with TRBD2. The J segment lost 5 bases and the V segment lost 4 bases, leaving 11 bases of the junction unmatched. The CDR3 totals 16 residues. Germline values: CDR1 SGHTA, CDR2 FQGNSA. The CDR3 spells CASSSLRLRGGETQYF. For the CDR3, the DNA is TGTGCCAGCAGCTCCCTCCGACTGCGGGGGGGGGAGACCCAGTACTTC.

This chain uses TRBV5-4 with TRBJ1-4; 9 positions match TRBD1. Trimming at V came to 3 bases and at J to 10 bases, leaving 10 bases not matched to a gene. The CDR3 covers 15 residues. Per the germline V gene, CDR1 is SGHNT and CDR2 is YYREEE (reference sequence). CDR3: CASSYPGQGDGKLFF. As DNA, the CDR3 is TGTGCCAGCAGCTACCCGGGACAGGGTGACGGAAAACTGTTTTTT.

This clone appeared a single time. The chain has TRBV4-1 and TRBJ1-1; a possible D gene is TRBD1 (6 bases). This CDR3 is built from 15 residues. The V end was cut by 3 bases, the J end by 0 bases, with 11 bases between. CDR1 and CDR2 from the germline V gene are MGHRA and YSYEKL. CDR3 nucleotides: TGCGCCAGCAGCCAGGGGACACAGCTGAACACTGAAGCTTTCTTT. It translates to CASSQGTQLNTEAFF.

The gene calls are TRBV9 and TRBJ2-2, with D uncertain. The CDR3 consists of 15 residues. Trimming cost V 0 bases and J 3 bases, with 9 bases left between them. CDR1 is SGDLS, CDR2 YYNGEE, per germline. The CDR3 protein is CASSVGSTYTGELFF. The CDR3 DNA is TGTGCCAGCAGCGTAGGGAGCACGTACACCGGGGAGCTGTTTTTT.

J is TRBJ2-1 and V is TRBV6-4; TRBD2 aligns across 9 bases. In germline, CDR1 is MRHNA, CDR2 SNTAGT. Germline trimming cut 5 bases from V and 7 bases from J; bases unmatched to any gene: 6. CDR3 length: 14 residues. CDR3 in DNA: TGTGCCAGCAGTCGACTAGCGGTGGGTAATGAGCAGTTCTTC. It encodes CASSRLAVGNEQFF.

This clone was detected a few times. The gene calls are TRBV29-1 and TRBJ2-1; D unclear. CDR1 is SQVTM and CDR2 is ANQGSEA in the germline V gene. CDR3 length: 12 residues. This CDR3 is CSHLESRNEQFF. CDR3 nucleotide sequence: TGCAGTCACCTGGAGAGCCGCAATGAGCAGTTCTTC.

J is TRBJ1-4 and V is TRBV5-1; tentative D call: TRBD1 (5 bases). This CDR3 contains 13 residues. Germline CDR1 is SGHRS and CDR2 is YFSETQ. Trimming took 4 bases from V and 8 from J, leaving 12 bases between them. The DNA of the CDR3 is TGCGCCAGCAGCCCTGGACACGGCGAAAAACTGTTTTTT. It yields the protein CASSPGHGEKLFF.